The 32 T cell receptor beta chains given below trace back to one sample, sequenced in a study of shared clonotypes between healthy human individuals. Produced via immunoSEQ multiplex PCR; TCRdb's table is partial and in-frame only. The sample has around 990,000 clones, 60% to 80% seen once. Sequenced material: memory CD4+ T cells from PBMCs. The subset: CD45RA-negative fraction. The receptors were sampled from a man aged 18 to 35 in good health. Some clones in this sample may be carry-over from other donors' samples.

Here the CDR3 reads CASRGQGRPEAFF. The CDR3 DNA follows: TGTGCCAGCAGGGGACAGGGCCGACCTGAAGCTTTCTTT. The chain links TRBV25-1 to TRBJ1-1; 9 bases align to TRBD1. After removal of 6 bases from V and 6 bases from J, the junction contained 5 bases not matched to a gene. CDR3 size: 13 residues. Germline assignment: CDR1 MGHDK and CDR2 SYGVNS.

As regards this clone: The sample holds other DNA sequences that translate to the same CDR3. V is TRBV7-3 and J is TRBJ1-1; the D gene is possibly TRBD1 (5 bases). This CDR3 is built from 14 residues. V dropped 0 bases and J dropped 4 bases, with 9 bases sitting between them. Germline V lookup: CDR1 SGHTA, CDR2 FQGTGA. CDR3 coding DNA: TGTGCCAGCAGCTTAACGCCTGGGGGCACTGAAGCTTTCTTT. As protein: CASSLTPGGTEAFF. The full variable domain, in which reference TRBV7-3 and TRBJ1-1 provide the parts outside the CDR3, is GAGVSQTPSNKVTEKGKYVELRCDPISGHTALYWYRQSLGQGPEFLIYFQGTGAADDSGLPNDRFFAVRPEGSVSTLKIQRTERGDSAVYLCASSLTPGGTEAFFGQGTRLTVV.

The chain recombines TRBV7-6 with TRBJ2-1; 8 bases agree with TRBD2. Trimming took 5 bases from V and 2 from J; bases not matched to a gene: 8. Germline lookup yields CDR1 SGHVS and CDR2 FNYEAQ. This CDR3 has 16 residues. In nucleotides, the CDR3 is TGTGCCAGCAGCGGACCAAGCGGGAGCCCCTACAATGAGCAGTTCTTC. Protein: CASSGPSGSPYNEQFF.

The chain's CDR3 is CASRMSTSVYTDTQYF. CDR3 nucleotides: TGCGCCAGCAGAATGTCGACTAGCGTCTACACAGATACGCAGTATTTT. The J gene is TRBJ2-3, the V gene TRBV5-1; 8 bases fit TRBD2. The CDR3 spans 16 residues. With 5 bases clipped from V and 2 bases from J, the junction kept 10 bases outside the gene matches. Germline V gene data show CDR1 as SGHRS and CDR2 as YFSETQ.

V is TRBV5-1 and J is TRBJ1-4, with unresolved D. The germline gives CDR1 SGHRS, CDR2 YFSETQ. V was shortened by 2 bases and J by 8 bases, with 10 bases between the two germline ends. The CDR3 is made up of 13 amino acids. The CDR3 coding sequence is TGCGCCAGCAGCTTCGGAAGTCACGAAAAACTGTTTTTT. It translates to CASSFGSHEKLFF. The variable domain in full, completed from reference TRBV5-1 and TRBJ1-4, reads KAGVTQTPRYLIKTRGQQVTLSCSPISGHRSVSWYQQTPGQGLQFLFEYFSETQRNKGNFPGRFSGRQFSNSRSEMNVSTLELGDSALYLCASSFGSHEKLFFGSGTQLSVL.

The V and J genes are TRBV11-2 and TRBJ2-7; the match to TRBD1 covers 8 bases. This CDR3 spans 14 amino acids. The germline gives CDR1 SGHAT, CDR2 FQNNGV. After removal of 5 bases from V and 9 bases from J, the junction contained 12 bases not matched to a gene. The CDR3: CASSGQGTFAGQYF. Written as DNA, the CDR3 is TGTGCCAGCAGCGGACAGGGAACGTTCGCCGGGCAGTACTTC.

This rearrangement joins TRBV5-1 to TRBJ1-3; no reliable D call. With 4 bases removed from V and 0 bases from J, the gap between germline ends came to 17 bases. CDR3 length: 17 amino acids. Per the germline V gene, CDR1 is SGHRS and CDR2 is YFSETQ. For the CDR3, the DNA is TGCGCCAGCAGCCCAATTGGTCAGAGCTACTCTGGAAACACCATATATTTT. Protein sequence: CASSPIGQSYSGNTIYF.

A remark on this clone: This same CDR3 is encoded by further DNA sequences in the sample. This sequence joins TRBV9 and TRBJ1-2; the D gene is possibly TRBD1 (5 bases). Germline CDR1 reads SGDLS; CDR2 reads YYNGEE. V was trimmed by 3 bases and J by 2 bases, leaving 8 bases between them. The CDR3 consists of 13 residues. CDR3 bases: TGTGCCAGCAGCGATCGGGGGAACTATGGCTACACCTTC. Its protein is CASSDRGNYGYTF. Complete variable domain (other parts from reference TRBV9 and TRBJ1-2): DSGVTQTPKHLITATGQRVTLRCSPRSGDLSVYWYQQSLDQGLQFLIQYYNGEERAKGNILERFSAQQFPDLHSELNLSSLELGDSALYFCASSDRGNYGYTFGSGTRLTVV.

This clone was recorded a few times. The chain couples TRBV13 to TRBJ2-1, with 12 bases identical to TRBD2. J was trimmed by 9 bases and V by 2 bases; bases with no gene match: 11. The CDR3 runs to 17 residues. Germline CDR1 reads PRHDT; CDR2 reads FYEKMQ (reference sequence). The CDR3 is CASSLRKLAGGEGEQFF. The CDR3 region has the DNA TGTGCCAGCAGCTTAAGAAAACTAGCGGGAGGAGAGGGTGAGCAGTTCTTC.

The chain links TRBV7-9 to TRBJ2-5, with D tentatively TRBD2 (5 bases). This CDR3 region has 15 residues. Trimming cost V 5 bases and J 2 bases, with 15 bases left between them. Germline CDR1 reads SEHNR; CDR2 reads FQNEAQ (reference sequence). The CDR3 DNA sequence: TGTGCCAGCAGCGCCCGGGGAACTAAGCAAGAGACCCAGTACTTC. The encoded protein is CASSARGTKQETQYF.

This chain connects TRBV30 to TRBJ2-5, with a possible D match to TRBD2 (5 bases). The DNA end is more similar to TRBJ2-7, so the J call may be wrong. The CDR3 contains 14 residues. Germline-derived CDR1 and CDR2 are GTSNPN and SVGIG (reference sequence). CDR3 residues: CAWSVGLEGYEQYF. In DNA, the CDR3 is TGTGCCTGGAGTGTAGGCCTAGAGGGCTACGAGCAGTACTTC.

The V call is TRBV10-3, the J call TRBJ1-1, with unresolved D. With 4 bases removed from V and 8 bases from J, the gap between germline ends came to 8 bases. The CDR3 has 11 amino acids. CDR1 ENHRY and CDR2 SYGVKD come from the germline V gene. CDR3 sequence: CAISVEGEAFF. In DNA form, the CDR3 reads TGTGCCATCAGTGTTGAAGGGGAAGCTTTCTTT.

Of note for this clone: One base away lies a much larger clone, so this may be a sequencing read error. J is TRBJ2-7 and V is TRBV28; D gene uncertain. Trimming removed 6 bases from V and 3 bases from J, with 3 bases in between. Germline V gene data show CDR1 as MDHEN and CDR2 as SYDVKM. The CDR3 runs 10 residues. The CDR3 coding sequence is TGTGCCAGCAGACACTACGAGCAGTACTTC. Translated: CASRHYEQYF. Full variable domain (outside the CDR3, taken from reference TRBV28 and TRBJ2-7): DVKVTQSSRYLVKRTGEKVFLECVQDMDHENMFWYRQDPGLGLRLIYFSYDVKMKEKGDIPEGYSVSREKKERFSLILESASTNQTSMYLCASRHYEQYFGPGTRLTVT.

The J gene is TRBJ2-1, the V gene TRBV7-2; 9 bases line up with TRBD2. The CDR3 contains 15 residues. Per germline, CDR1 SGHTA and CDR2 FQGNSA. Trimming removed 5 bases from V and 14 bases from J; junction bases left unmatched: 16. CDR3 nucleotide sequence: TGTGCCAGCAGCCCCCAGGGTATAGCGGGAGAGTACGAGTTCTTC. Amino acid sequence: CASSPQGIAGEYEFF.

In this sample, this clone turned up a few times. The chain is built from TRBV10-3 and TRBJ2-7, with TRBD1 identical over 7 bases. This CDR3 spans 13 amino acids. CDR1 and CDR2 (germline): ENHRY, SYGVKD. The ends lost 5 bases at V and 7 bases at J; junction bases unmatched: 8. CDR3 nucleotides: TGTGCCATCAGTCTTTACAGGGGTCAAGAGCAGTACTTC. It translates to CAISLYRGQEQYF.

The chain joins TRBV7-8 to TRBJ2-7; either TRBD1 or TRBD2 may supply D (5 bases each). The germline V and J ends were trimmed by 1 base and 7 bases, with 23 bases remaining between them. Germline V gene data show CDR1 as SGHVS and CDR2 as FQNEAQ. The CDR3 sequence is 17 residues long. CDR3 in amino acids: CASSLGGGGTYLLEQYF. The DNA for the CDR3 is TGTGCCAGCAGCTTAGGGGGTGGGGGAACCTACCTTCTGGAGCAGTACTTC.

V usage is TRBV28 and J usage is TRBJ2-2; no definite D call. CDR1 and CDR2 (germline): MDHEN, SYDVKM. The V end was cut by 3 bases, the J end by 6 bases, with 5 bases between. The CDR3 consists of 12 residues. The CDR3 here is CASSLVSGELFF. CDR3 coding DNA: TGTGCCAGCAGTTTGGTATCCGGGGAGCTGTTTTTT. Drawing the rest from reference TRBV28 and TRBJ2-2, the complete variable domain is DVKVTQSSRYLVKRTGEKVFLECVQDMDHENMFWYRQDPGLGLRLIYFSYDVKMKEKGDIPEGYSVSREKKERFSLILESASTNQTSMYLCASSLVSGELFFGEGSRLTVL.

This clone was picked up one time. V usage is TRBV19 and J usage is TRBJ2-1, with D perhaps matching TRBD2 (5 bases). The V gene's germline CDR1 is LNHDA and CDR2 SQIVND (reference sequence). V was cut by 3 bases and J by 10 bases, with 10 bases left in between. The CDR3 sequence is 12 residues long. The CDR3 nucleotides read TGTGCCAGTAGTATTCGGACGGGGGAGCAGTTCTTC. As protein: CASSIRTGEQFF.

The rearrangement uses TRBV19 and TRBJ2-7; 12 positions match TRBD2. With V trimmed by 4 bases and J by 6 bases, 4 bases remained unmatched. The length of the CDR3 is 14 residues. Per germline, CDR1 LNHDA and CDR2 SQIVND (reference sequence). Here the CDR3 reads CASSTAGLAGEQYF. CDR3 nucleotide sequence: TGTGCCAGTAGTACCGCGGGACTAGCGGGCGAGCAGTACTTC. Using reference TRBV19 and TRBJ2-7 for the parts outside the CDR3, the full variable domain is DGGITQSPKYLFRKEGQNVTLSCEQNLNHDAMYWYRQDPGQGLRLIYYSQIVNDFQKGDIAEGYSVSREKKESFPLTVTSAQKNPTAFYLCASSTAGLAGEQYFGPGTRLTVT.

Here the CDR3 DNA reads TGTGCCAGCAGTCCGTCGTGGGAGACTCCTTACGAGCAGTACTTC. Translated: CASSPSWETPYEQYF. The J gene is TRBJ2-7, the V gene TRBV27; a weak D match, TRBD2 (5 bases). Germline loops: CDR1 MNHEY, CDR2 SMNVEV (reference sequence). Trimming took 5 bases from V and 4 from J, leaving 18 bases between them. The CDR3 has 15 residues.

The chain combines TRBV7-9 with TRBJ2-7; D unresolved. The CDR3 totals 13 residues. Germline V gene data show CDR1 as SEHNR and CDR2 as FQNEAQ (reference sequence). The ends were cut back, 4 bases at V and 6 bases at J, with 13 bases in the middle. The CDR3 sequence: CASSSLGFSEQYF. The CDR3 DNA reads TGTGCCAGCAGCTCCTTGGGGTTTAGCGAGCAGTACTTC.

The chain has TRBV30 and TRBJ2-1, with D perhaps given as TRBD1 or TRBD2 (6 bases each). Germline CDR1 is GTSNPN and CDR2 is SVGIG (reference sequence). CDR3 length equals 14 residues. Trimming took 8 bases from V and 4 from J, leaving 18 bases between them. CDR3 residues: CASPRGHGYNEQFF. The CDR3 DNA reads as TGTGCCAGCCCCCGGGGGCACGGGTACAATGAGCAGTTCTTC.

The V and J genes are TRBV29-1 and TRBJ2-7; 14 nucleotides line up with TRBD2. V lost 7 bases and J lost 1; bases outside the gene matches: 9. The germline gives CDR1 SQVTM, CDR2 ANQGSEA. The CDR3 covers 16 residues. The CDR3 DNA reads TGCAGCGCGATGACTAGCGGGAGGGCCGGGTCCTACGAGCAGTACTTC. It yields the protein CSAMTSGRAGSYEQYF.

This chain uses TRBV2 with TRBJ2-4; 16 nucleotides align to TRBD2. CDR3 length: 16 residues. Losses at the gene ends were 5 bases for V and 8 bases for J; bases not matched to a gene: 6. The germline V gene has CDR1 SNHLY and CDR2 FYNNEI. CDR3 residues: CASSSGLAGGWDIQYF. For the CDR3, the DNA is TGTGCCAGCAGTTCGGGACTAGCGGGAGGGTGGGACATTCAGTACTTC.

This clone has a handful of counts. This chain joins TRBV9 and TRBJ2-7, with D perhaps being TRBD1 or TRBD2 (5 bases each). V was pared by 0 bases and J by 4 bases, with 14 bases between. The length of the CDR3 is 15 residues. Germline loops: CDR1 SGDLS, CDR2 YYNGEE. The chain's CDR3 is CASSVEQGVSYEQYF. In DNA, the CDR3 is TGTGCCAGCAGCGTAGAGCAGGGAGTGTCGTACGAGCAGTACTTC.

This clone turned up a few times. Other DNA sequences in the sample encode the same CDR3. V usage is TRBV10-3 and J usage is TRBJ2-7; D tentatively reads TRBD1 or TRBD2 (5 bases each). The CDR3 is 11 residues long. V lost 4 bases, J lost 4 bases, and 5 bases lay in between. Germline V gene data show CDR1 as ENHRY and CDR2 as SYGVKD. The CDR3 loop reads CAISGGYEQYF. The CDR3 coding sequence is TGTGCCATCAGTGGGGGGTACGAGCAGTACTTC.

In its sample, this clone was seen a few times. The rearrangement uses TRBV7-9 and TRBJ1-1, with 7 nucleotides matching TRBD1. Germline V CDR1 and CDR2: SEHNR, FQNEAQ (reference sequence). J lost 5 bases, V lost 4 bases, and 13 bases had no gene match. The CDR3 is 16 amino acids. The CDR3 DNA is TGTGCCAGCAGCTCCCACAGGGGCCGGGTGGGGACTGAAGCTTTCTTT. This encodes CASSSHRGRVGTEAFF.

The V gene is TRBV7-9, the J gene TRBJ1-2; a weak D match, TRBD1 (5 bases). The germline gives CDR1 SEHNR, CDR2 FQNEAQ (reference sequence). V was shortened by 3 bases and J by 8 bases, with 10 bases between the two germline ends. The CDR3 is 12 residues long. The CDR3 region has the DNA TGTGCCAGCAGCTTTCGGGGCGGCGGCTACACCTTC. Translated: CASSFRGGGYTF.

This rearrangement joins TRBV7-9 to TRBJ2-2; 8 bases fit TRBD1. From germline, CDR1 is SEHNR and CDR2 FQNEAQ (reference sequence). CDR3 length: 16 amino acids. V was pared by 4 bases and J by 4 bases, with 8 bases of the junction left unmatched. CDR3 in amino acids: CASSSRQGLGTGELFF. CDR3 DNA: TGTGCCAGCAGCTCCCGACAGGGGCTCGGCACCGGGGAGCTGTTTTTT.

The DNA of the CDR3 is TGTGCCAGCAGCTTATTTCAGGTTTCATACAATGAGCAGTTCTTC. This sequence encodes CASSLFQVSYNEQFF. The chain uses TRBV7-6 and TRBJ2-1; D remains unclear. Trimming removed 2 bases at V and 4 bases at J, with 12 bases between. CDR1 and CDR2 (germline): SGHVS, FNYEAQ. The CDR3 is made up of 15 amino acids.

The V and J genes are TRBV28 and TRBJ2-7; TRBD1 agrees at 7 bases. The CDR3 has 14 amino acids. Looked up from germline, CDR1 is MDHEN and CDR2 is SYDVKM. The V segment lost 7 bases and the J segment 1 base; nucleotides outside the gene matches: 7. DNA of the CDR3: TGTGCCAGCACCCCCAGGGGGTTATCCTACGAGCAGTACTTC. This codes for CASTPRGLSYEQYF. Full variable domain (rest looked up from reference TRBV28 and TRBJ2-7): DVKVTQSSRYLVKRTGEKVFLECVQDMDHENMFWYRQDPGLGLRLIYFSYDVKMKEKGDIPEGYSVSREKKERFSLILESASTNQTSMYLCASTPRGLSYEQYFGPGTRLTVT.

The chain uses TRBV6-5 and TRBJ2-3; a weak D match, TRBD1 (6 bases). V was shortened by 4 bases and J by 4 bases, with 12 bases between the two germline ends. There are 14 residues in the CDR3. Germline V gene data show CDR1 as MNHEY and CDR2 as SVGAGI. DNA for the CDR3: TGTGCCAGCAGTTTAGGCAGGGGCCCAGATACGCAGTATTTT. Translation gives CASSLGRGPDTQYF.